The source of this TCR beta chain is a study of Tregs in tolerant kidney transplant recipients. Unstimulated Tregs (CD4+CD25+CD127-) and CD4+CD25- non-Tregs were sorted from PBMCs. About this clone: Its matching antigen is unknown. Different DNA sequences within this sample yield the same CDR3.

Between the trimmed V and J ends, which lost 5 bases and 5 bases, there was a span of 11 bases. The CDR3 totals 14 residues. In germline, CDR1 is SGHRS, CDR2 YFSETQ. The repertoire was sequenced with immunoSEQ multiplex PCR; TCRdb's copy has only in-frame clones and lacks some. The sample lists 85,000 to 100,000 clones; roughly 93% were seen once. General study results and limits: Tolerant patients' donor-specific Tregs expanded beyond overall Tregs, suggesting antigen-driven growth. Changing PCR primers prevented nucleotide comparison between some patients' samples. Expanding Tregs on activated donor B cells appeared to best identify donor-specific TCRbeta clones.

Here the sequenced sample was CD4+ T cells from blood, taken before the transplant. This receptor was taken from a human donor who received a combined kidney and bone marrow transplant. This chain joins TRBV5-1 and TRBJ1-6; D remains unclear. The CDR3 region has the DNA TGCGCCAGCAGTTCTTCAGGAAATAATTCACCCCTCCACTTT. It is translated as CASSSSGNNSPLHF.